This T cell receptor (beta chain) was captured by sequencing in a study of T-cell reconstitution after alpha-beta-depleted transplantation in children. Preparation of the TCRbeta library used unique molecular identifiers. TCRdb analysed the PCR reads with MiXCR anew, one entry per CDR3 protein. The table lists around 450,000 distinct CDR3 sequences, 43% of them singletons. The V and J ends lost 3 bases and 6 bases, in that order; junction bases with no gene match: 3. The CDR3 has 15 amino acids. Per germline, CDR1 SGHRS and CDR2 YFSETQ. This clonotype was detected many times. Its antigen is unknown. Study-wide findings and caveats: Diversity of TCRbeta at day 60 was high in some patients, arising from surviving recipient T cells and thymic progenitors. Diversity and T-cell counts at one year after transplant derived mostly from new T cells. The origin of alpha-beta T cells about two months after transplant was reportedly several hundred expanded graft clones.

This sequence originates from a girl aged 2 to 10 with aplastic anemia, due to receive a stem cell transplant. The source material was PBMCs, sampled before TCRalphabeta/CD19-depleted stem cell transplant. V gene TRBV5-1 combines with J gene TRBJ2-1, with 13 positions matching TRBD2. The CDR3, as DNA: TGCGCCAGCAGCTCCACTAGCGGGAGGGCCAATGAGCAGTTCTTC. Protein product: CASSSTSGRANEQFF.